These 23 T cell receptor beta chains came from one sample sequenced in a study of blood T cells in healthy people across ages (dated by TCRdb to between 2014 and 2017). Libraries were built with 5' RACE. Data came from an Illumina HiSeq 2500. A second PCR of 7 to 11 cycles was performed with a sample-barcoded 5' primer and a J-beta primer mix. TCRdb took the public reads, trimmed them with fastp at Q25, ran MiXCR for clone calling and kept in-frame beta chains. Rows with one shared CDR3 protein collapse into an entry with the most common genes and DNA. This sample lists more than 650,000 distinct CDR3 sequences; 22% were detected once. The ten largest clonotypes hold less than 25% of the sample. Material: blood. The source of these receptors is a man aged 65 to 85 in good health.

This chain joins TRBV20-1 and TRBJ1-2; D unclear. The germline V and J ends were trimmed by 7 bases and 4 bases, with 13 bases remaining between them. The CDR3 contains 12 residues. Germline V gene data show CDR1 as DFQATT and CDR2 as SNEGSKA (reference sequence). The CDR3 region has the DNA TGCAGTGGATCTGAGCTTTTCTATGGCTACACCTTC. It translates to CSGSELFYGYTF.

The CDR3 DNA sequence: TGTGCCAGCAGTTACTCGGACGGGCGGTTTGGCTACACCTTC. This gives the protein CASSYSDGRFGYTF. The chain uses TRBV6-2 or TRBV6-3 and TRBJ1-2; D remains unclear. Germline CDR1 and CDR2: MNHEY and SVGEGT. The CDR3 has 14 residues. Trimming pared 0 bases from V and 7 bases from J, leaving 12 bases between.

This clonotype was observed a few times. The J gene is TRBJ2-1, the V gene TRBV7-9; TRBD2 might be the D (5 bases). The J call is uncertain, as TRBJ2-7 better fits the DNA end. The CDR3 runs 14 residues. In germline, CDR1 is SEHNR, CDR2 FQNEAQ (reference sequence). The CDR3 is CASSLGRERMEQYF. DNA for the CDR3: TGTGCCAGCAGCTTGGGAAGGGAGAGGATGGAGCAGTACTTC.

The V call is TRBV12-3 or TRBV12-4, the J call TRBJ2-5; 12 positions agree with TRBD1. The J call may be in error: the DNA end matches TRBJ2-7 better. CDR3 length: 16 amino acids. CDR3 DNA: TGTGCCAGCAGTCCCCTCGGGACAGGGGGCAACTACGAGCAGTACTTC. Its translation is CASSPLGTGGNYEQYF.

V gene TRBV20-1 combines with J gene TRBJ2-2; D is ambiguous. Germline-derived CDR1 and CDR2 are DFQATT and SNEGSKA (reference sequence). V was cut by 6 bases and J by 5 bases, with 16 bases left in between. The CDR3 is 14 residues long. For the CDR3, the DNA is TGCAGTGCAAGCTGGCGCCGTGGGACCGGGGAGCTGTTTTTT. This translates into CSASWRRGTGELFF.

The rearrangement joins TRBV5-1 to TRBJ2-3; TRBD1 matches 7 bases. Germline V lookup: CDR1 SGHRS, CDR2 YFSETQ. V shed 5 bases and J 2 bases; nucleotides not matched to a gene: 8. The CDR3 covers 15 residues. The CDR3 loop is CASSWGQLDTDTQYF. The CDR3 coding sequence is TGCGCCAGCAGTTGGGGACAGTTAGACACAGATACGCAGTATTTT.

The chain combines TRBV25-1 with TRBJ1-5; no clear D gene. The CDR3 has 12 residues. The germline CDR1 and CDR2 sequences are MGHDK and SYGVNS. V lost 0 bases and J 5 bases, leaving 2 bases between the germline ends. DNA for the CDR3: TGTGCCAGCAGTGAATATGATCAGCCCCAGCATTTT. It translates to CASSEYDQPQHF.

V and J are TRBV14 and TRBJ2-1; D unresolved. CDR3 length: 16 amino acids. Trimming left V 1 base short and J 2 bases short, with 12 bases between. From germline, CDR1 is SGHDN and CDR2 FVKESK. The CDR3 here is CASSQGLGRTYNEQFF. In nucleotides, the CDR3 is TGTGCCAGCAGCCAAGGTTTGGGCAGAACCTACAATGAGCAGTTCTTC.

This clonotype was observed a few times. The rearrangement links TRBV7-9 to TRBJ2-3; possibly TRBD1 or TRBD2 for D (5 bases each). The CDR3 sequence is 15 residues long. The germline V gene has CDR1 SEHNR and CDR2 FQNEAQ (reference sequence). V was cut by 3 bases and J by 5 bases, with 15 bases left in between. CDR3 DNA: TGTGCCAGCAGCTTTGGTCAGGGACCGCAAGATACGCAGTATTTT. Translated, it gives CASSFGQGPQDTQYF.

The rearrangement uses TRBV5-1 and TRBJ2-3; TRBD2 matches 8 bases. Germline-derived CDR1 and CDR2 are SGHRS and YFSETQ. The CDR3 sequence is 14 residues long. V gave up 4 bases and J gave up 2 bases; unmatched junction bases: 3. CDR3 protein: CASSEGLDTDTQYF. CDR3 sequence (DNA): TGCGCCAGCAGCGAGGGACTAGACACAGATACGCAGTATTTT.

Comments on this clonotype: With a much larger clone just one base away, this may be a read error. The V and J genes are TRBV4-3 and TRBJ2-3; 7 bases fit TRBD2. The CDR3 is made up of 13 amino acids. Germline values: CDR1 LGHNA, CDR2 YSLEER. CDR3 coding DNA: TGCGCCAGCAGACCTAGCGGCACAGATGCGCAGTATTTT. It encodes CASRPSGTDAQYF.

This rearrangement joins TRBV20-1 to TRBJ2-3, with D possibly TRBD2 on 5 matching bases. Germline assignment: CDR1 DFQATT and CDR2 SNEGSKA (reference sequence). There are 13 residues in the CDR3. V lost 2 bases, J lost 2 bases, and 8 bases lay in between. The CDR3 DNA is TGCAGTGCTAGACTAGCTAACACAGATACGCAGTATTTT. As protein: CSARLANTDTQYF.

The sample holds a few counts of this clonotype. The chain joins TRBV24-1 to TRBJ2-5; the match to TRBD1 covers 10 bases. Germline V gene data show CDR1 as KGHDR and CDR2 as SFDVKD. J was trimmed by 5 bases and V by 0 bases; bases with no gene match: 5. The CDR3 has 16 amino acids. The CDR3 DNA sequence: TGTGCCACCAGTGATTTGAAGACAGGGGGCTTGGAGACCCAGTACTTC. Protein product: CATSDLKTGGLETQYF.

The V call is TRBV28, the J call TRBJ1-5, with D possibly matching TRBD1 (5 bases). The CDR3 length is 13 residues. The V end was cut by 7 bases, the J end by 6 bases, with 13 bases between. Germline V gene sequence: CDR1 MDHEN, CDR2 SYDVKM. For the CDR3, the DNA is TGTGCCAGCAACAAGGGGCAAGTTCAGCCCCAGCATTTT. This translates into CASNKGQVQPQHF. Full variable domain (outside the CDR3, taken from reference TRBV28 and TRBJ1-5): DVKVTQSSRYLVKRTGEKVFLECVQDMDHENMFWYRQDPGLGLRLIYFSYDVKMKEKGDIPEGYSVSREKKERFSLILESASTNQTSMYLCASNKGQVQPQHFGDGTRLSIL.

The chain combines TRBV7-3 with TRBJ2-3; TRBD2 matches 8 bases. Germline CDR1 SGHTA, CDR2 FQGTGA. The CDR3 has 17 amino acids. Trimming at V came to 1 base and at J to 4 bases, leaving 10 bases not matched to a gene. The CDR3 protein is CASSLRRVSGKSDTQYF. The CDR3 DNA is TGTGCCAGCAGCTTAAGGAGGGTTAGCGGGAAGTCAGATACGCAGTATTTT.

This clonotype was seen more than once but under ten times. The chain employs TRBV7-3 and TRBJ2-3; D remains unclear. Trimming stripped 5 bases from V and 6 bases from J, with 12 bases between. The CDR3 is made up of 13 amino acids. In germline, CDR1 is SGHTA, CDR2 FQGTGA. CDR3 sequence (DNA): TGTGCCAGCAGCAAGACAAGAGCCGATACGCAGTATTTT. Protein: CASSKTRADTQYF.

Only a few counts were recorded for this clonotype. The chain employs TRBV6-5 and TRBJ2-5, with 10 nucleotides matching TRBD1. The CDR3 sequence is 20 residues long. Trimming removed 0 bases from V and 2 bases from J; junction bases left unmatched: 15. From germline, CDR1 is MNHEY and CDR2 SVGAGI. CDR3 sequence: CASSYSLTGNGGQGQETQYF. The DNA of the CDR3 is TGTGCCAGCAGTTACTCCCTCACGGGAAACGGGGGACAGGGGCAAGAGACCCAGTACTTC.

The chain employs TRBV28 and TRBJ1-2, with D possibly being TRBD1 (5 bases). The CDR3 runs to 12 residues. V gave up 6 bases and J gave up 8 bases, with 13 bases separating them. Germline V gives CDR1 MDHEN, CDR2 SYDVKM. CDR3 DNA sequence: TGTGCCAGCAGAAACAGACCAGGGGGCTACACCTTC. Translated: CASRNRPGGYTF.

This clonotype was recorded at least ten times. This rearrangement joins TRBV4-1 to TRBJ1-5, with D unresolved. Germline CDR1 is MGHRA and CDR2 is YSYEKL. V dropped 0 bases and J dropped 7 bases, with 13 bases sitting between them. This CDR3 region has 15 residues. CDR3 nucleotide sequence: TGCGCCAGCAGCCAAGAACGGGGAACCCGACAGCCCCAGCATTTT. This translates into CASSQERGTRQPQHF.

The rearrangement links TRBV20-1 to TRBJ1-3; no clear D gene. Between the trimmed V and J ends, which lost 3 bases and 0 bases, there was a span of 12 bases. Germline-derived CDR1 and CDR2 are DFQATT and SNEGSKA (reference sequence). This CDR3 region has 15 residues. This chain's CDR3 is CSARAGPSSGNTIYF. DNA for the CDR3: TGCAGTGCTAGGGCAGGTCCGAGCTCTGGAAACACCATATATTTT.

V gene TRBV29-1 combines with J gene TRBJ1-1; TRBD1 agrees at 9 bases. The CDR3 length is 14 residues. The germline gives CDR1 SQVTM, CDR2 ANQGSEA. V trimming: 3 bases; J trimming: 5 bases; junction bases outside the gene matches: 7. The CDR3 DNA is TGCAGCGTTGAGTGGGGGACAGGGCAAACTGAAGCTTTCTTT. Translation: CSVEWGTGQTEAFF.

This clonotype was recorded a few times. V usage is TRBV18 and J usage is TRBJ1-1; a possible D gene is TRBD1 (6 bases). Trimming removed 4 bases at V and 1 base at J, with 13 bases between. The CDR3 has 15 amino acids. Germline CDR1 reads KGHSH; CDR2 reads LQKENI. The CDR3 reads CASSRLDSANTEAFF. DNA for the CDR3: TGTGCCAGCTCACGGCTGGACAGTGCGAACACTGAAGCTTTCTTT.

The V and J genes are TRBV21-1 and TRBJ2-7; TRBD2, as called in the table, went unchecked against the DNA. TRBV21-1 constitutes a pseudogene. The CDR3 loop spans 17 amino acids. CDR3 in DNA: TGTGCCAGCAGCGAACTGAGGCGGGAGCCAGACCAGTACGAGCAGTACGTC. Translating gives CASSELRREPDQYEQYV.